Below are 2 T cell receptor beta chains sequenced from a single sample in a study of blood T cell repertoires in COVID-19. Sequencing used immunoSEQ multiplex PCR; TCRdb keeps in-frame clones, though not all of them. The profile shows 140,000 to 150,000 clones, more than 75% of them singletons. The specimen sequenced was peripheral blood. The receptors shown here come from a man of 80 years or more with acute or convalescent COVID-19.

CDR3 in DNA: TGTGCCAGTAGTATCCCAGGCGTCATGAACACTGAAGCTTTCTTT. Translated, it gives CASSIPGVMNTEAFF. The chain uses TRBV19 and TRBJ1-1; D call uncertain. There are 15 residues in the CDR3. V was cut by 3 bases and J by 0 bases, with 11 bases left in between. Per germline, CDR1 LNHDA and CDR2 SQIVND (reference sequence).

This chain joins TRBV28 and TRBJ1-6, with no clear D. The CDR3 has 12 amino acids. In germline, CDR1 is MDHEN, CDR2 SYDVKM. V dropped 7 bases and J dropped 7 bases, with 8 bases sitting between them. As DNA, the CDR3 is TGTGCCAGCAATAGGGAGAATTCACCCCTCCACTTT. Translated: CASNRENSPLHF.